This TCR beta chain was sequenced in a study of cytomegalovirus exposure and HLA in healthy donors (dated by TCRdb to the late 2010s). With regard to the full study: A later analysis indicated that the 120 validation repertoires were generated on the platform also employed for the 600 to 750 repertoires of the first cohort. The study was designed to test whether signatures of past pathogen exposure could be identified by cataloging public T cell receptors. Besides the first cohort of 666 subjects, a separate validation cohort made up of around 120 different subjects was used. High-throughput TCR immunosequencing, statistical association of individual TCRs with disease status, and machine learning were combined to predict cytomegalovirus infection status.

Separate from the roughly 650-subject first cohort, the validation cohort of more than 90 subjects was the group to which the donors belonged. V lost 4 bases and J lost 2 bases; the stretch between them is 9 bases long. The germline V gene (reference sequence) provides CDR1 SGHNT and CDR2 YYREEE. The CDR3, cysteine through phenylalanine, is 14 amino acids long. Kept here is only the CDR3 DNA, which spans 42 bases and is read in frame from base 1. The research as a whole found: A later analysis lacked HLA typing for the validation cohort, so it scored co-occurrence in that cohort across all 110 or so repertoires. Across donors, most TCR sequences were observed very rarely, whereas some public TCRs were present in many individuals. The study gave a list of about 160 TCR beta chains associated with cytomegalovirus. The authors suggested that the approach could potentially be generalized to other disease states and immunological phenotypes. In both the original and validation cohorts, the classifier was reported to diagnose cytomegalovirus status with high specificity and sensitivity. Three of the identified cytomegalovirus-associated TCR beta chains were confirmed in vitro to be specific for cytomegalovirus antigens. Subsequent analysis determined that TCRs grouped into clusters in the first cohort also showed a tendency toward co-occurrence across the 90 to 150 validation repertoires, and approximately 94% of cluster scores exceeded 0.

A word on this clone: The target of this receptor is not known. Base qualities are missing; no much larger clone stands one base away.

Library preparation was by the immunoSEQ multiplex PCR assay. In the source study's methods: A statistical classification framework was developed to diagnose cytomegalovirus status using the catalog of TCR beta chain sequences. As stored in TCRdb, this immuneACCESS dataset retains in-frame rearrangements with V and J assigned. A fraction of the clones does not appear; measured against another copy, unresolved V genes explain less than half of the discrepancy, and the remainder lacks a known reason. That table is the source of V, J and clone size, and D and trimming were worked out from the DNA. Recorded for this sample are fewer than 85,000 clones; 95% to 97% of them occurred a single time. 1.3% of the sample belongs to the ten largest clones.

This clonotype originated in a woman in her late teens or twenties in good health and CMV-seronegative. The sample was PBMCs. The V and J segments used are TRBV5-4 and TRBJ2-2, and TRBD1 may be the D gene, going by 6 matching bases. The CDR3: CASSKQGNTGELFF. The sequenced DNA is TGTGCCAGCAGCAAACAGGGAAACACCGGGGAGCTGTTTTTT.